The sequence of this T cell receptor beta chain was determined in a study of OX40 agonist ivuxolimab in advanced cancers. CDR1 and CDR2 (germline): ENHRY, SYGVKD. Trimming took 2 bases from V and 0 from J; bases not matched to a gene: 0. The CDR3 is made up of 14 amino acids. The repertoire was sequenced with immunoSEQ multiplex PCR; TCRdb's copy has only in-frame clones and lacks some. The data show approximately 75,000 clones, with about nine tenths seen just once and about 0.4% held by the top ten. The receptor's source is an adult with an advanced solid tumor such as melanoma, head and neck, liver or kidney cancer. Sample: CD4+ or CD8+ T cells sorted from blood, taken in a trial of the OX40 agonist ivuxolimab. The rearrangement links TRBV10-3 to TRBJ1-2, with 7 bases lining up with TRBD1. The CDR3 loop is CAISETGANYGYTF. DNA for the CDR3: TGTGCCATCAGTGAGACAGGGGCTAACTATGGCTACACCTTC.